This T cell receptor beta chain was found in a study of identical twins. General observations from the study: Fewer insertions marked abundant cord blood beta clonotypes; young adult naive trended weakly, memory not at all.

From germline, CDR1 is SEHNR and CDR2 FQNEAQ (reference sequence). V was trimmed by 3 bases and J by 3 bases, leaving 15 bases between them. The length of the CDR3 is 16 residues. A word on this clonotype: Antigen: not known.

Template switching introduced a universal primer site, and the cDNA bore unique molecular identifiers. TCRdb independently ran MiXCR on the 5' RACE reads; one entry per CDR3 protein. The sample carries approximately 890,000 distinct CDR3 sequences, about 12% recorded once. This sample was shared with a second study, whose subject was yellow fever vaccine responses in identical twins. This second report adds: Reportedly, twins' vaccine T cell responses looked partly convergent and partly personalized.

Sequences were obtained from PBMCs. The sequence was collected from a woman in her late teens or twenties in good health. The V and J genes are TRBV7-9 and TRBJ2-4, with no clear D. The CDR3 coding sequence is TGTGCCAGCAGCTTGTTGGTCCCCCATGGCAAAAACATTCAGTACTTC. Protein: CASSLLVPHGKNIQYF.